Listed here are 9 T cell receptor beta chains from one sample, sequenced in a study of shared clonotypes between healthy human individuals. Repertoires were generated with immunoSEQ multiplex PCR, while TCRdb's copy carries only in-frame clones and drops some. The sample lists about 690,000 clones; 80% to 95% were seen once. Sequencing was carried out using memory CD8+ T cells from PBMCs. The subset is: CD45RO+ cells pooled with CCR7-negative TemRA cells. These receptors were obtained from a man between 18 and 35 years old in good health. Some clones in this sample may be carry-over from other donors' samples.

V is TRBV27 and J is TRBJ2-2; possible D gene TRBD1, 7 bases. Germline V gene data show CDR1 as MNHEY and CDR2 as SMNVEV (reference sequence). CDR3 size: 13 residues. The CDR3, as DNA: TGTGCAACCAGGGGGGTTGGTACCGGGGAGCTGTTTTTT. Translated: CATRGVGTGELFF.

The genes are TRBV19 and TRBJ2-7; D call uncertain. V lost 1 base and J 3 bases, leaving 7 bases between the germline ends. Germline CDR1 LNHDA, CDR2 SQIVND (reference sequence). This CDR3 comprises 13 residues. The CDR3 region has the DNA TGTGCCAGTAGTATAGGGCGGAACTACGAGCAGTACTTC. Amino acids: CASSIGRNYEQYF.

This clone came up many times. The chain employs TRBV4-2 and TRBJ2-7, with 8 bases that match TRBD2. Losses at the gene ends were 0 bases for V and 3 bases for J; bases not matched to a gene: 4. The V gene's germline CDR1 is LGHNA and CDR2 YNFKEQ. The CDR3 has 15 residues. In DNA form, the CDR3 reads TGTGCCAGCAGCCAAGAGGTAGGGACTAGCTACGAGCAGTACTTC. It codes for CASSQEVGTSYEQYF.

The chain employs TRBV7-5 and TRBJ1-1; the table's D call TRBD1 went unverified against the DNA. TRBV7-5 is reported as a pseudogene. The CDR3 consists of 14 residues. This CDR3 reads CASSFRTGRTEAFF. The CDR3 DNA follows: TGTGCCAGCAGCTTTCGGACAGGGCGGACTGAAGCTTTCTTT.

This clone was detected only a few times. This chain uses TRBV10-3 with TRBJ1-2; tentative D call: TRBD1 (5 bases). This CDR3 comprises 13 residues. CDR1 is ENHRY and CDR2 is SYGVKD in the germline V gene. V lost 6 bases, J lost 0 bases, and 8 bases lay in between. The CDR3 here is CAISMGANYGYTF. CDR3 nucleotide sequence: TGTGCCATCAGCATGGGGGCTAACTATGGCTACACCTTC.

The chain recombines TRBV6-5 with TRBJ1-1; D is perhaps TRBD1 (6 bases). Germline CDR1 is MNHEY and CDR2 is SVGAGI. The V gene lost 1 base and the J gene lost 0 bases, with 9 bases spanning the gap. This CDR3 region has 15 residues. The CDR3 spells CASSYLQGLNTEAFF. CDR3 coding DNA: TGTGCCAGCAGTTACTTACAGGGATTGAACACTGAAGCTTTCTTT.

The chain has TRBV4-2 and TRBJ1-5, with 7 bases fitting TRBD1. J was trimmed by 4 bases and V by 2 bases; bases with no gene match: 11. Germline lookup yields CDR1 LGHNA and CDR2 YNFKEQ. The CDR3 sequence is 17 residues long. CDR3 sequence (DNA): TGTGCCAGCAGCCAAACTACAGGGGTTGCCGGGAATCAGCCCCAGCATTTT. Its protein is CASSQTTGVAGNQPQHF.

The rearrangement links TRBV11-2 to TRBJ2-3, with D uncertain. CDR3 size: 16 residues. V was shortened by 4 bases and J by 0 bases, with 14 bases between the two germline ends. CDR1 and CDR2 (germline): SGHAT, FQNNGV. This CDR3 reads CASSSRSEISTDTQYF. The CDR3 region has the DNA TGTGCCAGCAGCTCTCGAAGCGAGATCAGCACAGATACGCAGTATTTT.

As concerns this clone: Other nucleotide sequences in the sample specify the same CDR3. The chain uses TRBV9 and TRBJ1-1, with a tentative D call TRBD1 (6 bases). Per germline, CDR1 SGDLS and CDR2 YYNGEE. Trimming took 0 bases from V and 7 from J, leaving 10 bases between them. The CDR3 is 13 amino acids. The CDR3 DNA is TGTGCCAGCAGCGTAGGGGGGGCCGGTGAAGCTTTCTTT. The encoded protein is CASSVGGAGEAFF.